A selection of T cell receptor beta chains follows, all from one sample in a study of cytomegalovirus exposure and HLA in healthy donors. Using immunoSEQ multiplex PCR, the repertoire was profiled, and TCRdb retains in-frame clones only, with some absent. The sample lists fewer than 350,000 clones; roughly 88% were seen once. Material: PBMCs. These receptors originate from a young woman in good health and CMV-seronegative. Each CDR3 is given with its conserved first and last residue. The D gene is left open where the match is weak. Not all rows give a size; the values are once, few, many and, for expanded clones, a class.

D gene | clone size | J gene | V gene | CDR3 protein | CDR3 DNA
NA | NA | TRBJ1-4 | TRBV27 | CASSLEGGSNEKLFF | TGTGCCAGCAGTTTGGAGGGAGGGAGTAATGAAAAACTGTTTTTT
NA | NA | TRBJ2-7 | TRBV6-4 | CASKTGEAYEQYF | TGTGCCAGCAAAACGGGAGAGGCGTACGAGCAGTACTTC
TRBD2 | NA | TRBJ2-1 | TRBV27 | CASSTLAGRDEQFF | TGTGCCAGCAGTACACTAGCGGGAAGGGATGAGCAGTTCTTC
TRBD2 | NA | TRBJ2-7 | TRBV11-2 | CASSLGEGLGEQYF | TGTGCCAGCAGCCTGGGGGAGGGCCTTGGCGAGCAGTACTTC
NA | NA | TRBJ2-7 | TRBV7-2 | CASSLQSGAYEQYF | TGTGCCAGCAGCTTACAATCCGGGGCCTACGAGCAGTACTTC
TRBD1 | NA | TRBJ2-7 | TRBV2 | CASSSEPWDRDYEQYF | TGTGCCAGCAGTTCCGAGCCCTGGGACAGGGACTACGAGCAGTACTTC
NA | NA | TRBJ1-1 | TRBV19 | CASSIQGGTEAFF | TGTGCCAGTAGTATACAGGGAGGGACTGAAGCTTTCTTT
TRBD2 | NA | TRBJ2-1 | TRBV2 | CASSRELAGGNEQFF | TGTGCCAGCAGCCGGGAACTAGCGGGAGGTAATGAGCAGTTCTTC
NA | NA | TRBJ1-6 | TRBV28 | CASSLHREYNSPLHF | TGTGCCAGCAGTTTACACAGGGAGTATAATTCACCCCTCCACTTT
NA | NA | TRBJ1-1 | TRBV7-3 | CASSFFPNTEAFF | TGTGCCAGCAGCTTTTTCCCTAACACTGAAGCTTTCTTT
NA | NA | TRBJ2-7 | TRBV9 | CASSVGWESVWEQYF | TGTGCCAGCAGCGTAGGATGGGAGTCCGTATGGGAGCAGTACTTC
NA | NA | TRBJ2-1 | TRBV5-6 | CASSDPGLSYNEQFF | TGTGCCAGCAGCGATCCGGGACTCTCCTACAATGAGCAGTTCTTC
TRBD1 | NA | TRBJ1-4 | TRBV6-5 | CASSSLDRGDEKLFF | TGTGCCAGCAGTTCGCTGGACAGGGGGGATGAAAAACTGTTTTTT
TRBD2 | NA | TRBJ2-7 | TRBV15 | CATSRRVGPWEREGMKSSSYEQYF | TGTGCCACCAGCAGACGTGTGGGTCCATGGGAACGGGAGGGAATGAAATCCTCCAGCTACGAGCAGTACTTC
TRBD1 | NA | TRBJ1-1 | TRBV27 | CASRPQGDTEAFF | TGTGCCAGCAGACCTCAGGGGGACACTGAAGCTTTCTTT
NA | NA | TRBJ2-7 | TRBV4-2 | CASSQERGGNSYEQYF | TGTGCCAGCAGCCAAGAGCGTGGCGGAAACTCCTACGAGCAGTACTTC
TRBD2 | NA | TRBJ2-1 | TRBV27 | CASRLLAGGFNEQFF | TGTGCCAGCAGACTTTTAGCGGGAGGGTTTAATGAGCAGTTCTTC
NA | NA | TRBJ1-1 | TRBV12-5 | CASGLVVAGNLMNTEAFF | TGTGCTAGTGGTTTGGTGGTGGCGGGGAACCTGATGAACACTGAAGCTTTCTTT
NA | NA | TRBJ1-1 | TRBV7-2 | CASSTGPMNTEAFF | TGTGCCAGCAGCACAGGGCCAATGAACACTGAAGCTTTCTTT
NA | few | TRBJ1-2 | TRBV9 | CASSVAKGPYGYTF | TGTGCCAGCAGCGTAGCCAAGGGGCCCTATGGCTACACCTTC
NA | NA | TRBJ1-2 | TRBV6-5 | CASRNRGMGTYGYTF | TGTGCCAGCCGGAATCGAGGGATGGGTACCTATGGCTACACCTTC
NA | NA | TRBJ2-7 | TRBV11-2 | CASSLDGYRTSEQYF | TGTGCCAGCAGCTTAGATGGGTACAGAACATCGGAGCAGTACTTC
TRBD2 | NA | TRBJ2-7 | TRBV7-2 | CASSLTSGSFEQYF | TGTGCCAGCAGCTTAACTAGCGGGAGTTTCGAGCAGTACTTC
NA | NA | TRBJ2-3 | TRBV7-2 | CASSPGHGSIGDTQYF | TGTGCCAGCAGCCCGGGACACGGCTCTATCGGAGATACGCAGTATTTT
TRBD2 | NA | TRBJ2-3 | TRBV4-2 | CASSQELAGGVDTQYF | TGTGCCAGCAGCCAAGAGCTAGCGGGGGGGGTGGATACGCAGTATTTT
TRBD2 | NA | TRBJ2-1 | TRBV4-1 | CASSQALSGTYNEQFF | TGCGCCAGCAGCCAAGCCCTTAGCGGGACCTACAATGAGCAGTTCTTC
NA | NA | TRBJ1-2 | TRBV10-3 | CAISGTDLGYGYTF | TGTGCCATCAGTGGGACAGATCTGGGCTATGGCTACACCTTC
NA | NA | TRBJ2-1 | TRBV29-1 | CSVEVAVYNEQFF | TGCAGCGTTGAAGTGGCGGTCTACAATGAGCAGTTCTTC
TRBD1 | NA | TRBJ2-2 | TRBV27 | CASSFWDSNRELFF | TGTGCCAGCAGTTTCTGGGACAGCAACCGGGAGCTGTTTTTT
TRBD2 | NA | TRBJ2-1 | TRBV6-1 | CASSDGTSGVNEQFF | TGTGCCAGCAGTGATGGGACTAGCGGGGTCAATGAGCAGTTCTTC
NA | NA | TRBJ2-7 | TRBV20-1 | CSVVRSYEQYF | TGCAGTGTAGTCCGGTCCTACGAGCAGTACTTC
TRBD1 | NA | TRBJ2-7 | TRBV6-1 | CASSEAAGQDHSYEQYF | TGTGCCAGCAGTGAAGCCGCGGGACAGGATCATTCCTACGAGCAGTACTTC
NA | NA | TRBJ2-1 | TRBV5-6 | CASTFRGASYNEQFF | TGTGCCAGCACGTTTCGGGGGGCCTCCTACAATGAGCAGTTCTTC
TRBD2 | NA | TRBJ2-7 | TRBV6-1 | CASSELGGGPGEQYF | TGTGCCAGCAGTGAACTGGGGGGAGGGCCGGGAGAGCAGTACTTC
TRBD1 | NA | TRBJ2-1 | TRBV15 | CATSGKRDSNEQFF | TGTGCCACCAGTGGAAAGAGGGACAGCAATGAGCAGTTCTTC
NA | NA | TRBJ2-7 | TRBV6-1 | CASSEMGDWPYEQYF | TGTGCCAGCAGTGAAATGGGGGACTGGCCCTACGAGCAGTACTTC
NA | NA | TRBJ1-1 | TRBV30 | CAGRGWRNTEAFF | TGTGCCGGAAGAGGGTGGAGGAACACTGAAGCTTTCTTT
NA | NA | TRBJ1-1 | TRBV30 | CAWRRQVLNTEAFF | TGTGCCTGGAGAAGACAGGTTTTGAACACTGAAGCTTTCTTT
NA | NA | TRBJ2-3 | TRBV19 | CASSMFGMGTDTQYF | TGTGCCAGTAGTATGTTCGGTATGGGCACAGATACGCAGTATTTT
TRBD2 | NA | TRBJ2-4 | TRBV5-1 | CASSLAPSGSKDIQYF | TGCGCCAGCAGCTTGGCACCTAGCGGGAGCAAGGACATTCAGTACTTC
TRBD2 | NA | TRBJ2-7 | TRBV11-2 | CASSKELAGVSYEQYF | TGTGCCAGCAGCAAAGAACTAGCGGGGGTCTCCTACGAGCAGTACTTC
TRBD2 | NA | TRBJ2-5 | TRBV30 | CAWRGGRVTQYF | TGTGCCTGGAGGGGGGGGAGGGTTACCCAGTACTTC
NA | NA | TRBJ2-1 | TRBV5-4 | CASSPLGAAEQFF | TGTGCCAGCAGCCCTTTAGGGGCCGCTGAGCAGTTCTTC
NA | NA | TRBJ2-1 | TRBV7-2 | CASSSLASSGWVGEQFF | TGTGCCAGCAGCTCTCTAGCTAGTAGCGGCTGGGTAGGGGAGCAGTTCTTC
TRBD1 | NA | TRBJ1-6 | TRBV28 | CASSPRQGRAPLHF | TGTGCCAGCAGTCCACGACAGGGACGCGCACCCCTCCACTTT
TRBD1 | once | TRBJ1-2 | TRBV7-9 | CASSSHTGGTRGYTF | TGTGCCAGCAGCTCACACACAGGGGGGACCAGGGGCTACACCTTC
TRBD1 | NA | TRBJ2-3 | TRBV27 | CASRDRGTDTQYF | TGTGCCAGCCGTGACAGGGGCACAGATACGCAGTATTTT